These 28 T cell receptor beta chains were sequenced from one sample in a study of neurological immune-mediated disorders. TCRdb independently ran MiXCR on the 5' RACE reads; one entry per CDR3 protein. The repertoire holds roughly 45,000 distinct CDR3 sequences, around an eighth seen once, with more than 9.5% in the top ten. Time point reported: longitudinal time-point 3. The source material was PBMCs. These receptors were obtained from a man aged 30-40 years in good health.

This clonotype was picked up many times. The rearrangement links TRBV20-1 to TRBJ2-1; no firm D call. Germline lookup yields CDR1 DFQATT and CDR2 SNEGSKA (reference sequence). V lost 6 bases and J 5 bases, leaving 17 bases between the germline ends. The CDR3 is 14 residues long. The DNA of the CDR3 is TGCAGTGCCGTGGGTCCCACCCCAAACAATGAGCAGTTCTTC. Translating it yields CSAVGPTPNNEQFF.

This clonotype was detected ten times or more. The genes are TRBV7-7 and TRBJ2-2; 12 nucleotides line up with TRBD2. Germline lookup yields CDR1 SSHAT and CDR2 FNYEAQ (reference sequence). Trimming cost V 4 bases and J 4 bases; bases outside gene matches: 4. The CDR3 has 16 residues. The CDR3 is CASSSPSGRVTGELFF. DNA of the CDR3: TGTGCCAGCAGCTCACCTAGCGGGAGGGTCACCGGGGAGCTGTTTTTT.

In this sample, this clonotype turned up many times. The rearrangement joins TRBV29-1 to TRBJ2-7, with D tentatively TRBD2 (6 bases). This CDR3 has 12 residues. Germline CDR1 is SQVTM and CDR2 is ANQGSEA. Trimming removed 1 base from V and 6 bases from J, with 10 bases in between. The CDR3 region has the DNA TGCAGCGTTGAAGGGAGGGCAGGCGAGCAGTACTTC. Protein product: CSVEGRAGEQYF.

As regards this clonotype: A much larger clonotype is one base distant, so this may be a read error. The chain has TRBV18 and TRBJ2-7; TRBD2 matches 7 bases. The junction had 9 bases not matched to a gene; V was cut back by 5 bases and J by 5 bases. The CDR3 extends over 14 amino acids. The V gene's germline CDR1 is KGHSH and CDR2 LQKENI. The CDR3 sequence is CASSSSGRSHEQYF. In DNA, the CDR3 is TGTGCCAGCTCATCTAGCGGCAGGTCCCACGAGCAGTACTTC.

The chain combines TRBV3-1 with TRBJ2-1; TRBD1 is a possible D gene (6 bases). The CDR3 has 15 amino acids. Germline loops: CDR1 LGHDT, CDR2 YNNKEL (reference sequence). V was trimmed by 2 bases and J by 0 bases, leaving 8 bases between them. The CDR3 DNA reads TGTGCCAGCAGCCAACAGGGGAGCTCCTACAATGAGCAGTTCTTC. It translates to CASSQQGSSYNEQFF.

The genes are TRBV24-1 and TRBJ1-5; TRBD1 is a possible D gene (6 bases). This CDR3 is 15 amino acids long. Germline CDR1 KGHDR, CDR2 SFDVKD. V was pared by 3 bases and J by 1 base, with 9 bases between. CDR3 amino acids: CATSDPGVSNQPQHF. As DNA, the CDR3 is TGTGCCACCAGTGATCCAGGGGTAAGCAATCAGCCCCAGCATTTT.

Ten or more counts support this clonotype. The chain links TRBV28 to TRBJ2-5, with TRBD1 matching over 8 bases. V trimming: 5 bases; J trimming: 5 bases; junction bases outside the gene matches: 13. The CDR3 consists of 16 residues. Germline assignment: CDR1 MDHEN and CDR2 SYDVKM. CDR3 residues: CASSAPPSGGGETQYF. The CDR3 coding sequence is TGTGCCAGCAGTGCCCCGCCGTCAGGGGGCGGTGAGACCCAGTACTTC.

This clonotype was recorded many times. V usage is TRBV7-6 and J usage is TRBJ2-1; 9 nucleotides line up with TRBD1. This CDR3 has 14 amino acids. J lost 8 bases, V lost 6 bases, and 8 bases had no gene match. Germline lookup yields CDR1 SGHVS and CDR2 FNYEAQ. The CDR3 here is CASSRDRVKDEQFF. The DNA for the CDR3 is TGTGCCAGCAGTAGGGACAGGGTTAAGGATGAGCAGTTCTTC.

This chain's CDR3 is CASSPQWVRKANEQFF. DNA of the CDR3: TGCGCCAGCAGTCCCCAGTGGGTGAGAAAGGCCAATGAGCAGTTCTTC. The chain is built from TRBV5-1 and TRBJ2-1, with no clear D. The CDR3 totals 16 residues. Trimming took 5 bases from V and 6 from J, leaving 21 bases between them. Germline lookup yields CDR1 SGHRS and CDR2 YFSETQ.

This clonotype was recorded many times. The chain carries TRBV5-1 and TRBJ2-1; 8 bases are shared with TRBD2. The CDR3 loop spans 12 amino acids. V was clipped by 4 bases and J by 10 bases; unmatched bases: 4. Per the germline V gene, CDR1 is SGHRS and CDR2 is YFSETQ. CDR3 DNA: TGCGCCAGCAGCGAGCGGGAGTACGAGCAGTTCTTC. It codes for CASSEREYEQFF.

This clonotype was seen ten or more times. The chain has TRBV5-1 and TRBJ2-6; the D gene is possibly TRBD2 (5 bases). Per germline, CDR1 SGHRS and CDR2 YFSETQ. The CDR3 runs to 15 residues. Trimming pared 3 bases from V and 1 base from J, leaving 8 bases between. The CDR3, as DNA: TGCGCCAGCAGCTCGCGAGGGTCTGGGGCCAACGTCCTGACTTTC. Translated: CASSSRGSGANVLTF.

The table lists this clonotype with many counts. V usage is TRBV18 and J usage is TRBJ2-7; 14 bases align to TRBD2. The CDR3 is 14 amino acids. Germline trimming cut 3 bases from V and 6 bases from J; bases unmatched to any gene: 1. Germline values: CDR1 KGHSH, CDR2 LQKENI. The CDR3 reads CASSPGLAGAEQYF. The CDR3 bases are TGTGCCAGCTCACCGGGACTAGCGGGAGCCGAGCAGTACTTC.

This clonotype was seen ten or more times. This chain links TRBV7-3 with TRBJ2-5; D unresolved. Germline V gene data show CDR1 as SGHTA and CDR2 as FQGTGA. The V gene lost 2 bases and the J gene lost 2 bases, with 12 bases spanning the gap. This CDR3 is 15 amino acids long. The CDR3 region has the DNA TGTGCCAGCAGCTTAGACCCGCAGCTACAAGAGACCCAGTACTTC. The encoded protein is CASSLDPQLQETQYF.

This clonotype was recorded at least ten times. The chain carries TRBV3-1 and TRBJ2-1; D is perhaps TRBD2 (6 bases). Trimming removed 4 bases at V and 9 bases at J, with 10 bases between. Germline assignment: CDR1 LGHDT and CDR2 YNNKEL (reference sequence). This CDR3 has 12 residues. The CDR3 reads CASSPSAGEQFF. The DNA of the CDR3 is TGTGCCAGCAGCCCCTCAGCGGGTGAGCAGTTCTTC.

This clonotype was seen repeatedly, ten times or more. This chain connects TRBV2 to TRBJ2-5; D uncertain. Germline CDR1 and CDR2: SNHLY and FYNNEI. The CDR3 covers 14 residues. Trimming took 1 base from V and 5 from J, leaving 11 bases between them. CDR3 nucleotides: TGTGCCAGCAGTGAAGAGGTGCGATACGAGACCCAGTACTTC. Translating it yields CASSEEVRYETQYF. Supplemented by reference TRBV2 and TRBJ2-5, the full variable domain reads EPEVTQTPSHQVTQMGQEVILRCVPISNHLYFYWYRQILGQKVEFLVSFYNNEISEKSEIFDDQFSVERPDGSNFTLKIRSTKLEDSAMYFCASSEEVRYETQYFGPGTRLLVL.

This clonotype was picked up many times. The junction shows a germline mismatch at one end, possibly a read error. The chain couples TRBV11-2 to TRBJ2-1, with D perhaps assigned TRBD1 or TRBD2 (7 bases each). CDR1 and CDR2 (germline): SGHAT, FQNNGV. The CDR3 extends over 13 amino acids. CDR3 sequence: CATSGTAYNEQFF. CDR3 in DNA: TGTGCCACCAGCGGGACAGCTTACAATGAGCAGTTCTTC.

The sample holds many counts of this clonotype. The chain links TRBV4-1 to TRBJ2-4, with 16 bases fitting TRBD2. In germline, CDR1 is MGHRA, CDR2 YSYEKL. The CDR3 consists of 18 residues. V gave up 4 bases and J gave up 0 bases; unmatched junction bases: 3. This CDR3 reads CASSPGLAGGPAKNIQYF. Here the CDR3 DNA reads TGCGCCAGCAGCCCGGGACTAGCGGGAGGGCCAGCCAAAAACATTCAGTACTTC.

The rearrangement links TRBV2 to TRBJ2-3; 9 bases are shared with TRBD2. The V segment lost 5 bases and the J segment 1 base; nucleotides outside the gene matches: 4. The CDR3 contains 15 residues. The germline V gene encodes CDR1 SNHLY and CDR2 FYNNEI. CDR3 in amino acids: CASSWTSEGTDTQYF. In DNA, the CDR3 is TGTGCCAGCAGTTGGACTAGCGAGGGCACAGATACGCAGTATTTT.

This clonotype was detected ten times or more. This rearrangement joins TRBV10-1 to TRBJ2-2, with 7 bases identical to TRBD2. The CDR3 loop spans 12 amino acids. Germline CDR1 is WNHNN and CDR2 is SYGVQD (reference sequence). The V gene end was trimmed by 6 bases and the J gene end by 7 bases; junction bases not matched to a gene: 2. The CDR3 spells CASRGLVGELFF. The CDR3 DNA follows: TGCGCCAGCAGAGGACTAGTCGGGGAGCTGTTTTTT.

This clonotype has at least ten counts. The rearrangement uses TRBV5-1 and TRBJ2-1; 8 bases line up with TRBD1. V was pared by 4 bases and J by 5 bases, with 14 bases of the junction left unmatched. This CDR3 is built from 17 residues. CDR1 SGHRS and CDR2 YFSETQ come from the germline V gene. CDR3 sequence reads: CASSLSTWTGSDNEQFF. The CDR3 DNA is TGCGCCAGCAGCCTGAGTACGTGGACAGGGTCGGACAATGAGCAGTTCTTC. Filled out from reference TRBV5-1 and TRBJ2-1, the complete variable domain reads KAGVTQTPRYLIKTRGQQVTLSCSPISGHRSVSWYQQTPGQGLQFLFEYFSETQRNKGNFPGRFSGRQFSNSRSEMNVSTLELGDSALYLCASSLSTWTGSDNEQFFGPGTRLTVL.

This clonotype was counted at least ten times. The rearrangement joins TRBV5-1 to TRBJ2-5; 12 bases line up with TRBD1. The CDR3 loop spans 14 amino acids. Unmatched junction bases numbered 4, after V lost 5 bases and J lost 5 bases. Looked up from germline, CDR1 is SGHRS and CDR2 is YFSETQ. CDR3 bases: TGCGCCAGCAGAGGGACAGGGGGCTGGGAGACCCAGTACTTC. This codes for CASRGTGGWETQYF.

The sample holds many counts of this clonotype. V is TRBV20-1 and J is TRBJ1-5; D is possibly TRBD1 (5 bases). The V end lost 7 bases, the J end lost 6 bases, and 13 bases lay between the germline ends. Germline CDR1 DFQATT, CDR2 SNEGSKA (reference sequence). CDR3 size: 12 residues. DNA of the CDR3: TGCAGTGTCAGGGACGGACCTCAGCCCCAGCATTTT. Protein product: CSVRDGPQPQHF.

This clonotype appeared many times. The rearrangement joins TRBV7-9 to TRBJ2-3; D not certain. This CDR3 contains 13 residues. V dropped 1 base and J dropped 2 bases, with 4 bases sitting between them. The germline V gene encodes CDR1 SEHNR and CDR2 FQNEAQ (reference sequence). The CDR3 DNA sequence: TGTGCCAGCAGCTTAGGTCCCACAGATACGCAGTATTTT. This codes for CASSLGPTDTQYF.

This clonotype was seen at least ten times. CDR3 bases: TGTGCCATCAGTGAGTCGATGTCTCAGCCCCAGCATTTT. Translation: CAISESMSQPQHF. The V gene is TRBV10-3, the J gene TRBJ1-5; D is unresolved. V dropped 0 bases and J dropped 6 bases, with 6 bases sitting between them. The CDR3 loop spans 13 amino acids. CDR1 is ENHRY, CDR2 SYGVKD, per germline.

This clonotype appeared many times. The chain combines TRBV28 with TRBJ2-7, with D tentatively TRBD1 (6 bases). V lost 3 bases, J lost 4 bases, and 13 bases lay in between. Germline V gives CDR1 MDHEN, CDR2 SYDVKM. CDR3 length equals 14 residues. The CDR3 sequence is CASSLHRDTYEQYF. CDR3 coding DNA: TGTGCCAGCAGTTTGCATAGGGACACATACGAGCAGTACTTC.

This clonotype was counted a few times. CDR3 bases: TGTGCCAGCAGCTTGGCCGGGGAGCTGTTTTTT. It encodes CASSLAGELFF. The chain links TRBV7-9 to TRBJ2-2; D uncertain. V lost 3 bases and J 6 bases, leaving 2 bases between the germline ends. The CDR3 length is 11 residues. Per the germline V gene, CDR1 is SEHNR and CDR2 is FQNEAQ (reference sequence).

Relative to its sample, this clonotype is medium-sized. The CDR3 here is CASSSGLAGVTDTQYF. Written as DNA, the CDR3 is TGTGCCAGCAGCTCCGGACTAGCGGGTGTCACAGATACGCAGTATTTT. The gene calls are TRBV7-3 and TRBJ2-3; 11 nucleotides line up with TRBD2. The V gene end was trimmed by 4 bases and the J gene end by 2 bases; junction bases not matched to a gene: 5. The CDR3 is made up of 16 amino acids. CDR1 is SGHTA, CDR2 FQGTGA, per germline.

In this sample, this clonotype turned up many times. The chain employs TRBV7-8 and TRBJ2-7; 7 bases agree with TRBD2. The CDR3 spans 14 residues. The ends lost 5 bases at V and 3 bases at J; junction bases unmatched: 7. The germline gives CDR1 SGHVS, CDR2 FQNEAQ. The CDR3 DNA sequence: TGTGCCAGCAGCCTCCTTGGGGGGGGCTACGAGCAGTACTTC. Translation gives CASSLLGGGYEQYF.